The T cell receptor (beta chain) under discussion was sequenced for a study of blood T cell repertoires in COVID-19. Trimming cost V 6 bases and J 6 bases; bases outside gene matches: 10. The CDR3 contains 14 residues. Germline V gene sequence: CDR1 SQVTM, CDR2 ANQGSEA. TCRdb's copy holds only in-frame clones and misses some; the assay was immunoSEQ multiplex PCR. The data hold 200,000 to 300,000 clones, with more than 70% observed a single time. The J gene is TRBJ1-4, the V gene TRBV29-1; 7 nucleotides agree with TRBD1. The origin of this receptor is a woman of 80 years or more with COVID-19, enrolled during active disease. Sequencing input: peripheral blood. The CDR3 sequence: CSVSDRDRYEKLFF. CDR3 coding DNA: TGCAGCGTATCCGACAGGGATCGATATGAAAAACTGTTTTTT. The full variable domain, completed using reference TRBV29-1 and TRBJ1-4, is SAVISQKPSRDICQRGTSLTIQCQVDSQVTMMFWYRQQPGQSLTLIATANQGSEATYESGFVIDKFPISRPNLTFSTLTVSNMSPEDSSIYLCSVSDRDRYEKLFFGSGTQLSVL.